The T cell receptor (beta chain) under discussion was sequenced for a study of blood T cell repertoires in COVID-19 (dated by TCRdb to 2018 to 2021). With regard to the full study: Samples from collaborators originated in the United States, Italy and Spain and spanned both the acute and convalescent phases of COVID-19. The prospective study material was composed of cDNA or gDNA derived from T cells, B-cell-depleted T cells, or PBMCs. Subjects who had been exposed to COVID-19, were actively infected with it, or had recovered from it provided the deeply sampled blood TCRbeta repertoires that made up the dataset. A freely available public database, intended as a resource for researchers studying the immune response to SARS-CoV-2, is where the repertoires were released. The samples were drawn from two sources: the first 160 participants of the ongoing ImmuneRACE study, and fewer than 1,500 subjects contributed by 6 global collaborators. A de-identified subject ID, COVID-19 status, age in years and sex were almost always included in the sample metadata. Where available, HLA class I and class II types were taken from metadata supplied by the sample provider and were not determined by assay-based typing. Study-level results and caveats: Clinical and demographic metadata were provided uncurated, with the amount varying by source and participant.

CDR1 MNHEY and CDR2 SMNVEV were looked up in the germline V gene (reference sequence). The CDR3 spans 14 residues, from the cysteine through the phenylalanine. Only the CDR3 portion is preserved as DNA: 42 bases, with reading frame beginning at the first base. Clipping removes 3 bases from V and 10 bases from J, with 6 as the unmatched junction base count. Collaborating institutions collected whole blood in K2EDTA tubes following their own protocols. Collaborator samples were shipped for TCRbeta analysis as frozen whole blood, isolated PBMCs, or DNA extracted from either sample type. A remark on this clone: The clone's antigen remains unknown. The input lacks base qualities; no much larger clone sits a single base away.

TCRbeta CDR3 regions were amplified from genomic DNA using the immunoSEQ Assay, a bias-controlled multiplex PCR. In the source study's methods: The number of nucleated cells in each sample was estimated by amplification of reference gene primers within the assay. To quantify the absolute abundance of each unique TCRbeta CDR3 rearrangement, sequence reads were collapsed and filtered. For each sample, productive Simpson clonality was calculated as the square root of Simpson's diversity index over productive rearrangements. The clones in this table, taken by TCRdb from immuneACCESS, are in-frame only. Not every clone is retained; where verified, under half of the shortfall comes from an unresolved V gene, and the cause of the rest is unknown. V and J calls and clone size are copied from that table; D and trimming were computed from the DNA. The sample includes 120,000 to 150,000 clones, with 60% to 85% observed a single time. The ten largest make up 16% of the sample.

The receptor was isolated from a man aged 50-60 years with acute or convalescent COVID-19. The sequenced sample was peripheral blood. Recombination linked TRBV27 to TRBJ1-6; TRBD1 matches 7 bases in the middle. This receptor has the CDR3 CASSFRTGGSPLHF. At the DNA level, the sequence is TGTGCCAGCAGTTTTCGGACAGGAGGCTCACCCCTCCACTTT.